The next 5 T cell receptor beta chains were all read from a single sample in a study of TIL therapy for anti-PD-1-resistant metastatic lung cancer. This was the immunoSEQ v3 assay. The protocol was immunoSEQ multiplex PCR, while the TCRdb copy is restricted to in-frame clones and leaves out a portion. The sample includes about 7,000 clones, about 65% of them seen just once. This sample's time point: pre-treatment sample, taken before nivolumab and TIL therapy. Pleural nodules or supraclavicular lymph nodes made up most of the excised metastases sampled. The sample in question was tumor tissue, obtained at baseline. The receptors come from a person between 25 and 79 years old with non-small cell lung cancer.

The V call is TRBV7-2, the J call TRBJ2-3; possible D gene TRBD2, 5 bases. Germline values: CDR1 SGHTA, CDR2 FQGNSA. V was trimmed by 4 bases and J by 0 bases, leaving 20 bases between them. The CDR3 is 18 residues long. Written as DNA, the CDR3 is TGTGCCAGCAGCTCCCCCCAGCGTGTGACTACCAGCACAGATACGCAGTATTTT. It encodes CASSSPQRVTTSTDTQYF.

Of note for this clone: Other DNA variants within this sample encode the same CDR3. The rearrangement uses TRBV11-2 and TRBJ2-1; D might be TRBD1 (6 bases). This CDR3 spans 15 amino acids. Trimming took 1 base from V and 7 from J, leaving 14 bases between them. Germline CDR1 SGHAT, CDR2 FQNNGV. The CDR3 region has the DNA TGTGCCAGCAGCTTAGCCAGGGGCCCCTTGAATGAGCAGTTCTTC. This encodes CASSLARGPLNEQFF.

This chain connects TRBV11-3 to TRBJ2-7; D is unresolved. The CDR3 extends over 14 amino acids. From germline, CDR1 is SGHNT and CDR2 YENEEA. The ends were cut back, 1 base at V and 0 bases at J, with 7 bases in the middle. The CDR3 DNA sequence: TGTGCCAGCAGCTTAGGCGGAAGCTCCTACGAGCAGTACTTC. Its translation: CASSLGGSSYEQYF.

This clone has a handful of counts. The rearrangement uses TRBV6-4 and TRBJ2-2, with 7 bases that match TRBD2. The junction had 4 bases not matched to a gene; V was cut back by 0 bases and J by 3 bases. The CDR3 totals 16 residues. Germline V gene lookup returns CDR1 MRHNA and CDR2 SNTAGT. This CDR3 reads CASSDSRGRDTGELFF. DNA of the CDR3: TGTGCCAGCAGTGACTCGCGAGGGAGGGACACCGGGGAGCTGTTTTTT.

This clone was observed a handful of times. This chain joins TRBV5-4 and TRBJ2-6; the D is unclear. The V gene's germline CDR1 is SGHNT and CDR2 YYREEE (reference sequence). The length of the CDR3 is 15 residues. Trimming took 4 bases from V and 2 from J, leaving 10 bases between them. CDR3 sequence: CASSGAWAGANVLTF. The CDR3 nucleotides are TGTGCCAGCAGCGGAGCTTGGGCTGGGGCCAACGTCCTGACTTTC.